This paragraph reports one TCR beta chain. Its specificity is unknown. The repertoire was sequenced with immunoSEQ multiplex PCR; TCRdb's copy has only in-frame clones and lacks some. The sample consists of 150,000 to 200,000 clones, 80% to 90% of them appearing once. CDR1 and CDR2 from the germline V gene are SGHTA and FQGNSA. The CDR3 runs 14 residues. Trimming removed 3 bases at V and 0 bases at J, with 9 bases between. The source of the sample is a study of cytomegalovirus exposure and HLA in healthy donors. Study results and caveats: Most TCR sequences were uncommon, yet certain public TCRs appeared in many donors.

The chain recombines TRBV7-2 with TRBJ2-7, with D tentatively TRBD2 (6 bases). This TCR was sampled from a woman aged 25-40 years in good health and CMV-seronegative. The source material was PBMCs. Here the CDR3 reads CASSFGLRSYEQYF. The CDR3 DNA sequence: TGTGCCAGCAGCTTCGGACTACGCTCCTACGAGCAGTACTTC. Full variable domain (missing parts from reference TRBV7-2 and TRBJ2-7): GAGVSQSPSNKVTEKGKDVELRCDPISGHTALYWYRQSLGQGLEFLIYFQGNSAPDKSGLPSDRFSAERTGGSVSTLTIQRTQQEDSAVYLCASSFGLRSYEQYFGPGTRLTVT.